The source of this TCR beta chain is a study of human T cells and chemical hapten exposure. Overall study context: The scalp of each patient received a weekly diphenylcyclopropenone dose for the full roughly 24-week study. After 6 days, upper back 0.01% DPC patch tests were scored.

The CDR3 covers 13 residues. Germline CDR1 MRHNA, CDR2 SNTAGT. Between the trimmed V and J ends, which lost 5 bases and 3 bases, there was a span of 8 bases. Time point described: pre-sensitization, week 0. Treatment reported: therapeutic diphenylcyclopropenone sensitization with weekly scalp DPC. The study enrolled 18 to 70-year-old alopecia patients suitable for DPC. There are many counts of this clonotype. In the original processing: A per-sample median of about 96,000 TCRs was observed, with a range of roughly 23,224 to 750,000. TCRdb called the RACE reads again in MiXCR, with one record for every CDR3 protein. The V and J calls shown here were made by TCRdb, not taken from the authors' results. The repertoire holds some 330,000 distinct CDR3 sequences, with roughly 6% as singletons.

The J gene is TRBJ1-5, the V gene TRBV6-4, with a possible D match to TRBD1 (6 bases). This TCR was recovered from a woman under 30 with alopecia areata. Some clones in this sample may be carry-over from other donors' samples. The sequencing used whole blood, collected in connection with sensitization to the hapten diphenylcyclopropenone (DPC). The CDR3: CASSRTVNQPQHF. The CDR3 DNA reads TGTGCCAGCAGTAGGACAGTCAATCAGCCCCAGCATTTT.